These 30 T cell receptor beta chains share one sample of origin, sequenced in a study of blood T cell repertoires in COVID-19. Sequencing used immunoSEQ multiplex PCR; TCRdb keeps in-frame clones, though not all of them. Of roughly 61,000 clones in the sample, over 70% are singletons; the top ten hold around 13%. The sequenced sample was peripheral blood. These receptors originate from an older woman with acute or convalescent COVID-19.

This clone was seen only once. This chain connects TRBV5-4 to TRBJ2-1; 13 positions match TRBD2. Germline V lookup: CDR1 SGHNT, CDR2 YYREEE (reference sequence). The CDR3 runs to 16 residues. The ends lost 4 bases at V and 5 bases at J; junction bases unmatched: 6. CDR3 sequence reads: CASSPGGTSGNNEQFF. In nucleotides, the CDR3 is TGTGCCAGCAGCCCGGGTGGGACTAGCGGGAACAATGAGCAGTTCTTC.

The rearrangement joins TRBV11-2 to TRBJ2-7; tentative D call: TRBD2 (5 bases). Germline V gene sequence: CDR1 SGHAT, CDR2 FQNNGV. The CDR3 loop spans 17 amino acids. V was shortened by 2 bases and J by 5 bases, with 22 bases between the two germline ends. DNA of the CDR3: TGTGCCAGCAGCTTACGGGGATGGACCCTACTGGCCAACGAGCAGTACTTC. It specifies CASSLRGWTLLANEQYF.

The chain is built from TRBV3-1 (or the pseudogene TRBV3-2) and TRBJ2-1, with 11 positions matching TRBD2. The CDR3 runs 15 residues. V lost 3 bases, J lost 7 bases, and 5 bases stayed unmatched. Germline V lookup: CDR1 LGHDT, CDR2 YNNKEL (reference sequence). CDR3 DNA: TGTGCCAGCAGCCATTCGACTAGCGGGGTTAATGAGCAGTTCTTC. Its protein product is CASSHSTSGVNEQFF.

The J gene is TRBJ2-1, the V gene TRBV29-1, with 10 bases aligning to TRBD2. This CDR3 has 12 amino acids. Per the germline V gene, CDR1 is SQVTM and CDR2 is ANQGSEA. V shed 4 bases, J shed 15 bases, and the junction held 9 bases outside the gene matches. CDR3 bases: TGCAGCGTTGGGCGGGAGCGGGGGGGCTCGTTCTTC. This translates into CSVGRERGGSFF.

V usage is TRBV30 and J usage is TRBJ2-3; 10 nucleotides match TRBD2. There are 18 residues in the CDR3. Trimming at V came to 2 bases and at J to 4 bases, leaving 15 bases not matched to a gene. Germline V gene data show CDR1 as GTSNPN and CDR2 as SVGIG (reference sequence). CDR3 nucleotide sequence: TGTGCCTGGAGTCTCTGGCTAGCGGGGGCCCGGGGCCCAGATACGCAGTATTTT. Encoded protein: CAWSLWLAGARGPDTQYF.

Regarding this clone: One junction end does not reproduce the germline sequence, and a read error may be involved. The chain is built from TRBV7-7 and TRBJ2-2; 7 nucleotides agree with TRBD1. This CDR3 spans 16 amino acids. The V gene's germline CDR1 is SSHAT and CDR2 FNYEAQ (reference sequence). CDR3 sequence (DNA): TGTGCTAGCAGCTTCGGGACAGCCCGGAGTACCGGGGAGCTGTTTTTT. Translating it yields CASSFGTARSTGELFF.

The rearrangement links TRBV12-3 or TRBV12-4 to TRBJ1-1; no clear D gene. There are 12 residues in the CDR3. V was clipped by 3 bases and J by 4 bases, with 6 bases between them. The CDR3 here is CASSFRGTEAFF. Written as DNA, the CDR3 is TGTGCCAGCAGTTTCCGGGGCACTGAAGCTTTCTTT.

This chain joins TRBV7-6 and TRBJ1-5, with D perhaps matching TRBD1 (6 bases). V was pared by 1 base and J by 9 bases, with 31 bases between. The CDR3 has 20 amino acids. Germline loops: CDR1 SGHVS, CDR2 FNYEAQ. The CDR3 is CASSLEVSRATGFWCWPQHF. DNA for the CDR3: TGTGCCAGCAGCTTAGAGGTCTCGCGCGCTACAGGGTTCTGGTGTTGGCCCCAGCATTTT.

This chain joins TRBV11-3 and TRBJ2-1; D remains unclear. Trimming left V 1 base short and J 9 bases short, with 10 bases between. CDR1 is SGHNT and CDR2 is YENEEA in the germline V gene. The CDR3 spans 13 residues. DNA for the CDR3: TGTGCCAGCAGCTTAGGATCTATGGTTGAGCAGTTCTTC. It is translated as CASSLGSMVEQFF.

This sequence joins TRBV7-9 and TRBJ1-1; D is unresolved. The length of the CDR3 is 9 residues. Germline V gene data show CDR1 as SEHNR and CDR2 as FQNEAQ (reference sequence). Trimming removed 11 bases from V and 3 bases from J, with 4 bases in between. The DNA for the CDR3 is TGTGCCCTTGACACTGAAGCTTTCTTT. Its protein product is CALDTEAFF.

The CDR3 DNA is TGTGCCAGCAGCTCCCGACTTCCCTCTGGAAACACCATATATTTT. Translated: CASSSRLPSGNTIYF. The V and J genes are TRBV5-4 and TRBJ1-3; D not resolved. Germline V lookup: CDR1 SGHNT, CDR2 YYREEE (reference sequence). CDR3 length: 15 amino acids. V was pared by 3 bases and J by 0 bases, with 10 bases between. The full variable domain, its missing parts supplied by reference TRBV5-4 and TRBJ1-3, is ETGVTQSPTHLIKTRGQQVTLRCSSQSGHNTVSWYQQALGQGPQFIFQYYREEENGRGNFPPRFSGLQFPNYSSELNVNALELDDSALYLCASSSRLPSGNTIYFGEGSWLTVV.

The chain recombines TRBV5-5 with TRBJ1-2; 9 bases match TRBD1. The germline V gene encodes CDR1 SGHKS and CDR2 YYEKEE (reference sequence). There are 16 residues in the CDR3. J lost 4 bases, V lost 0 bases, and 7 bases had no gene match. CDR3 sequence (DNA): TGTGCCAGCAGCTTGGTTGGTGGGGACAGGGCCTATGGCTACACCTTC. It encodes CASSLVGGDRAYGYTF.

The chain carries TRBV15 and TRBJ2-5, with 7 positions matching TRBD1. The CDR3 loop spans 12 amino acids. Per the germline V gene, CDR1 is LNHNV and CDR2 is YYDKDF (reference sequence). The ends lost 9 bases at V and 3 bases at J; junction bases unmatched: 4. CDR3 sequence reads: CATLTGKETQYF. CDR3 DNA: TGTGCCACTTTGACAGGGAAAGAGACCCAGTACTTC.

The chain links TRBV5-1 to TRBJ1-2; TRBD1 matches 8 bases. Germline V lookup: CDR1 SGHRS, CDR2 YFSETQ. This CDR3 comprises 17 residues. Trimming took 0 bases from V and 7 from J; bases not matched to a gene: 14. Here the CDR3 DNA reads TGCGCCAGCAGCTTGGGTCTAATTGGGACAGGATCAAGTGGCTACACCTTC. This translates into CASSLGLIGTGSSGYTF.

This clone has more than one count but fewer than ten. The chain links TRBV18 to TRBJ1-2; perhaps TRBD1 as D (5 bases). Germline CDR1 KGHSH, CDR2 LQKENI. This CDR3 has 15 residues. Trimming stripped 2 bases from V and 4 bases from J, with 14 bases between. The DNA of the CDR3 is TGTGCCAGCTCACCAGGGAGGGGCTCGGCCTATGGCTACACCTTC. Its translation: CASSPGRGSAYGYTF.

The J gene is TRBJ1-3, the V gene TRBV4-1; 9 bases line up with TRBD1. CDR3 size: 20 residues. The V gene end was trimmed by 2 bases and the J gene end by 2 bases; junction bases not matched to a gene: 16. CDR1 is MGHRA, CDR2 YSYEKL, per germline. CDR3 loop: CASSQKATFIRDRAGNTIYF. The CDR3, as DNA: TGCGCCAGCAGCCAAAAGGCGACTTTTATCAGGGACAGGGCTGGAAACACCATATATTTT.

The rearrangement links TRBV2 to TRBJ1-1, with D uncertain. V was shortened by 6 bases and J by 5 bases, with 7 bases between the two germline ends. This CDR3 contains 11 residues. Germline V gene sequence: CDR1 SNHLY, CDR2 FYNNEI. Written as DNA, the CDR3 is TGTGCCAGCAGGTGGCGGACTGAAGCTTTCTTT. Residues: CASRWRTEAFF.

The chain employs TRBV10-1 and TRBJ1-1, with a tentative D call TRBD1 (5 bases). V lost 5 bases and J lost 6, with 13 bases in between. The V gene's germline CDR1 is WNHNN and CDR2 SYGVQD (reference sequence). The CDR3 consists of 13 residues. The CDR3 DNA is TGCGCCAGCAGTAACCCGGGGGGACCTGAAGCTTTCTTT. Translation: CASSNPGGPEAFF.

This clone was seen a single time. This specimen includes other DNA sequences encoding the same CDR3. The J gene is TRBJ1-1, the V gene TRBV7-9; D unresolved. V lost 5 bases and J lost 1, with 8 bases in between. CDR1 SEHNR and CDR2 FQNEAQ come from the germline V gene (reference sequence). The CDR3 has 13 residues. CDR3 sequence: CASSLSGNTEAFF. In DNA form, the CDR3 reads TGTGCCAGCAGCCTGAGTGGGAACACTGAAGCTTTCTTT. Looking up the rest from reference TRBV7-9 and TRBJ1-1 gives the full variable domain: DTGVSQNPRHKITKRGQNVTFRCDPISEHNRLYWYRQTLGQGPEFLTYFQNEAQLEKSRLLSDRFSAERPKGSFSTLEIQRTEQGDSAMYLCASSLSGNTEAFFGQGTRLTVV.

The J gene is TRBJ1-2, the V gene TRBV19; 10 bases agree with TRBD1. After removal of 5 bases from V and 5 bases from J, the junction contained 5 bases not matched to a gene. Germline V gene lookup returns CDR1 LNHDA and CDR2 SQIVND (reference sequence). This CDR3 has 14 amino acids. For the CDR3, the DNA is TGTGCCAGTAGTCCGGACAGGGGGGCTTATGGCTACACCTTC. It yields the protein CASSPDRGAYGYTF. Looking up the rest from reference TRBV19 and TRBJ1-2 gives the full variable domain: DGGITQSPKYLFRKEGQNVTLSCEQNLNHDAMYWYRQDPGQGLRLIYYSQIVNDFQKGDIAEGYSVSREKKESFPLTVTSAQKNPTAFYLCASSPDRGAYGYTFGSGTRLTVV.

In its sample, this clone was seen a few times. As DNA, the CDR3 is TGTGCCAGCAGCTTAGGGACAGGCGAAGCTTTCTTT. It is translated as CASSLGTGEAFF. V gene TRBV5-6 combines with J gene TRBJ1-1, with 8 positions matching TRBD1. Germline V CDR1 and CDR2: SGHDT, YYEEEE. This CDR3 is built from 12 residues. Unmatched junction bases numbered 2, after V lost 2 bases and J lost 8 bases. Full variable domain (outside the CDR3, taken from reference TRBV5-6 and TRBJ1-1): DAGVTQSPTHLIKTRGQQVTLRCSPKSGHDTVSWYQQALGQGPQFIFQYYEEEERQRGNFPDRFSGHQFPNYSSELNVNALLLGDSALYLCASSLGTGEAFFGQGTRLTVV.

The chain joins TRBV18 to TRBJ2-7, with a weak D call TRBD2 (6 bases). The CDR3 has 13 amino acids. Germline values: CDR1 KGHSH, CDR2 LQKENI. With 6 bases removed from V and 4 bases from J, the gap between germline ends came to 13 bases. The CDR3 spells CASSKNGGYEQYF. CDR3 in DNA: TGTGCCAGCTCTAAAAACGGGGGTTACGAGCAGTACTTC.

The gene calls are TRBV27 and TRBJ1-1; maybe TRBD1 (5 bases). The CDR3 length is 12 residues. Trimming shortened V by 2 bases and J by 9 bases, and 10 bases separated the two germline ends. Germline-derived CDR1 and CDR2 are MNHEY and SMNVEV (reference sequence). The CDR3: CASSLGAGKAFF. The CDR3 nucleotides are TGTGCCAGCAGTTTAGGGGCAGGAAAAGCTTTCTTT.

The chain recombines TRBV5-4 with TRBJ1-2; D remains unclear. This CDR3 region has 12 residues. CDR1 SGHNT and CDR2 YYREEE come from the germline V gene (reference sequence). Trimming pared 0 bases from V and 4 bases from J, leaving 4 bases between. CDR3 loop: CASSLDSYGYTF. The CDR3 DNA is TGTGCCAGCAGCTTGGATAGCTATGGCTACACCTTC.

V gene TRBV3-1 (or the pseudogene TRBV3-2) combines with J gene TRBJ1-2; 8 bases are a match to TRBD1. The germline V gene has CDR1 LGHDT and CDR2 YNNKEL (reference sequence). V shed 6 bases and J 6 bases; nucleotides not matched to a gene: 6. The length of the CDR3 is 13 residues. Here the CDR3 DNA reads TGTGCCAGCAGACACAGGGGGGACCATGGCTACACCTTC. Encoded protein: CASRHRGDHGYTF.

The chain joins TRBV29-1 to TRBJ1-2; 9 bases fit TRBD1. V lost 7 bases, J lost 4 bases, and 7 bases stayed unmatched. In germline, CDR1 is SQVTM, CDR2 ANQGSEA. The CDR3 sequence is 13 residues long. The CDR3 is CSAPGQGAYGYTF. The CDR3 DNA reads as TGCAGCGCCCCGGGACAGGGTGCCTATGGCTACACCTTC.

J is TRBJ1-5 and V is TRBV2; unclear D gene. The CDR3 extends over 15 amino acids. The germline gives CDR1 SNHLY, CDR2 FYNNEI. Trimming left V 4 bases short and J 2 bases short, with 12 bases between. As DNA, the CDR3 is TGTGCCAGCAGTGTGCTTTCTTGGCGCAATCAGCCCCAGCATTTT. Translated: CASSVLSWRNQPQHF.

This rearrangement joins TRBV18 to TRBJ1-3; possible D gene TRBD1, 6 bases. Germline CDR1 is KGHSH and CDR2 is LQKENI. The CDR3 has 17 amino acids. V lost 3 bases and J 0 bases, leaving 15 bases between the germline ends. In DNA form, the CDR3 reads TGTGCCAGCTCACCCGGACAGCCCCGAAGCTCTGGAAACACCATATATTTT. Translating gives CASSPGQPRSSGNTIYF.

This clone was picked up a small number of times. The V gene is TRBV20-1, the J gene TRBJ1-5, with a weak D call TRBD1 (5 bases). V was shortened by 3 bases and J by 7 bases, with 13 bases between the two germline ends. The V gene's germline CDR1 is DFQATT and CDR2 SNEGSKA (reference sequence). The CDR3 loop spans 13 amino acids. CDR3 loop: CSASGGGDQPQHF. CDR3 DNA: TGCAGTGCTAGTGGGGGAGGAGACCAGCCCCAGCATTTT.

This clone was observed once. The chain is built from TRBV11-3 and TRBJ2-1; the D gene is possibly TRBD1 (6 bases). Germline-derived CDR1 and CDR2 are SGHNT and YENEEA. The CDR3 runs 13 residues. The V end was cut by 5 bases, the J end by 3 bases, with 8 bases between. CDR3 sequence: CASSQDSYNEQFF. The CDR3 DNA is TGTGCCAGCAGCCAGGACAGCTACAATGAGCAGTTCTTC.